What follows describes a single T cell receptor beta chain. Germline V gene lookup returns CDR1 LGHDT and CDR2 YNNKEL (reference sequence). V gave up 1 base and J gave up 0 bases, with 4 bases separating them. CDR3 length: 13 residues. In the authors' workflow: Cell counts per sample came from amplifying reference gene primers. Sequenced by immunoSEQ multiplex PCR; TCRdb stores in-frame clones only, minus some. V, J and clone size reflect that table, while D and trimming were determined from the DNA. Among about 200,000 clones listed, 65% to 85% were seen once. The data were taken from a study of blood T cell repertoires in COVID-19. Overall study: Samples came from the United States, Italy and Spain, spanning acute and convalescent COVID-19. From T cells, B-cell-depleted T cells, or PBMCs came the material, which was cDNA or gDNA.

Sample: peripheral blood. The sequence derives from a human donor in a cohort sampled during active COVID-19. V usage is TRBV3-1 (or the pseudogene TRBV3-2) and J usage is TRBJ2-7; D is undetermined. Here the CDR3 reads CASSQGYSYEQYF. The CDR3 DNA is TGTGCCAGCAGCCAAGGCTACTCCTACGAGCAGTACTTC.